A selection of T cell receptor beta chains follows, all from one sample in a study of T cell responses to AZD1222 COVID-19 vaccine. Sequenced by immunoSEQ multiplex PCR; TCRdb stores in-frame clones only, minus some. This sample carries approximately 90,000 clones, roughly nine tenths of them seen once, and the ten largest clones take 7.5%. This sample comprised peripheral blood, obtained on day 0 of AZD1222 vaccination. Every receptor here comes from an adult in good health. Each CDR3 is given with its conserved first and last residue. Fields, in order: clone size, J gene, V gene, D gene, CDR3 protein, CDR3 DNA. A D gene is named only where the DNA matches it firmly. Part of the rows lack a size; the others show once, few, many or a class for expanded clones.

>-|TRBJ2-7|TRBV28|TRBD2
CASSKLAGEQGEQYF
TGTGCCAGCAGTAAACTAGCGGGAGAGCAGGGCGAGCAGTACTTC
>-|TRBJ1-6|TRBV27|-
CASSWRGDNSPLHF
TGTGCCAGCAGTTGGCGAGGGGATAATTCACCCCTCCACTTT
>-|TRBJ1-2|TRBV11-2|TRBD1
CASSPTGDGDGYTF
TGTGCCAGCAGCCCGACAGGGGATGGGGATGGCTACACCTTC
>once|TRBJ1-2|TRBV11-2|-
CASRGADGYTF
TGTGCCAGCAGGGGGGCCGATGGCTACACCTTC
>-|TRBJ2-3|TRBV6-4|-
CASSDSAGSTDTQYF
TGTGCCAGCAGTGACTCGGCGGGGAGCACAGATACGCAGTATTTT
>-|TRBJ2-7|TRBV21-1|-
CASSRKDRDTYEQYF
TGTGCCAGCAGCAGGAAAGACAGGGACACCTACGAGCAGTACTTC
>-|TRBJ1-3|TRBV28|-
CASTPMARGNTIYF
TGTGCCAGCACCCCGATGGCGAGAGGAAACACCATATATTTT
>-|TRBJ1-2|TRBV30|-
CAWSSVAGKDYGYTF
TGTGCCTGGAGTTCTGTAGCAGGGAAGGACTATGGCTACACCTTC
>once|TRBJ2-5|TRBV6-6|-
CASSIGQGGKETQYF
TGTGCCAGCAGTATAGGGCAGGGGGGCAAGGAGACCCAGTACTTC
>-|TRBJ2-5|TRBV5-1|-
CASRLRDSRETQYF
TGCGCCAGCAGACTACGGGACTCGAGGGAGACCCAGTACTTC